The 24 T cell receptor beta chains below all came from one sample that was sequenced in a study of cytomegalovirus exposure and HLA in healthy donors. Clones were read by immunoSEQ multiplex PCR, and TCRdb kept only the in-frame ones, dropping some. This sample yields fewer than 400,000 clones, of which roughly 90% are seen a single time; approximately 0.96% belongs to the top ten. The sample was PBMCs. All receptors derive from a man in his thirties or forties in good health and CMV-seronegative.

CDR3 loop: CASSSLTGASWGNQPQHF. The CDR3 bases are TGTGCCAGCAGCTCTTTGACAGGAGCCTCTTGGGGCAATCAGCCCCAGCATTTT. This chain connects TRBV5-6 to TRBJ1-5, with D perhaps matching TRBD1 (6 bases). CDR3 length: 18 residues. V was cut by 3 bases and J by 2 bases, with 21 bases left in between. CDR1 and CDR2 (germline): SGHDT, YYEEEE. Complete variable domain (other parts from reference TRBV5-6 and TRBJ1-5): DAGVTQSPTHLIKTRGQQVTLRCSPKSGHDTVSWYQQALGQGPQFIFQYYEEEERQRGNFPDRFSGHQFPNYSSELNVNALLLGDSALYLCASSSLTGASWGNQPQHFGDGTRLSIL.

The CDR3 spells CASSPQPLSSYEQYF. The CDR3 coding sequence is TGTGCCAGTAGTCCGCAACCGCTGAGCTCCTACGAGCAGTACTTC. The gene calls are TRBV19 and TRBJ2-7, with no clear D. CDR1 and CDR2 from the germline V gene are LNHDA and SQIVND (reference sequence). Trimming took off 5 bases at V and 0 bases at J, with 14 bases between the two ends. The CDR3 length is 15 residues.

This rearrangement joins TRBV5-1 to TRBJ1-6; D call uncertain. The germline V gene has CDR1 SGHRS and CDR2 YFSETQ. The CDR3 is 15 residues long. V was clipped by 1 base and J by 10 bases, with 15 bases between them. The CDR3 sequence is CASSLSGQERSPLHF. For the CDR3, the DNA is TGCGCCAGCAGCTTGAGCGGCCAGGAGCGGTCACCCCTCCACTTT. Full variable domain (missing parts from reference TRBV5-1 and TRBJ1-6): KAGVTQTPRYLIKTRGQQVTLSCSPISGHRSVSWYQQTPGQGLQFLFEYFSETQRNKGNFPGRFSGRQFSNSRSEMNVSTLELGDSALYLCASSLSGQERSPLHFGNGTRLTVT.

J is TRBJ2-5 and V is TRBV11-2, with 11 nucleotides matching TRBD2. The trim removed 5 bases at V and 0 bases at J, leaving 5 bases unmatched. Germline lookup yields CDR1 SGHAT and CDR2 FQNNGV. The CDR3 has 16 amino acids. The DNA for the CDR3 is TGTGCCAGCAGCGTACCACTAGCGGGGGACCAAGAGACCCAGTACTTC. This sequence encodes CASSVPLAGDQETQYF.

The chain combines TRBV4-1 with TRBJ1-5; tentative D call: TRBD1 (5 bases). The V and J ends lost 1 base and 2 bases respectively, with 12 bases between them. Germline assignment: CDR1 MGHRA and CDR2 YSYEKL. This CDR3 region has 16 residues. CDR3 loop: CASSQGRTGGNQPQHF. In nucleotides, the CDR3 is TGCGCCAGCAGCCAAGGGAGAACAGGAGGCAATCAGCCCCAGCATTTT.

This clone was seen once. The J gene is TRBJ2-2, the V gene TRBV9; 8 bases are shared with TRBD2. CDR1 is SGDLS and CDR2 is YYNGEE in the germline V gene. The V gene end was trimmed by 1 base and the J gene end by 0 bases; junction bases not matched to a gene: 2. This CDR3 region has 16 residues. CDR3 nucleotides: TGTGCCAGCAGCGTACTGGGACTAGCGAACACCGGGGAGCTGTTTTTT. Its protein product is CASSVLGLANTGELFF.

The V gene is TRBV6-5, the J gene TRBJ2-3; D perhaps matches TRBD2 (5 bases). There are 14 residues in the CDR3. V was clipped by 5 bases and J by 7 bases, with 16 bases between them. The germline CDR1 and CDR2 sequences are MNHEY and SVGAGI. The CDR3 DNA reads TGTGCCAGCAGTCCTGCGGGTAGCGCCAATACGCAGTATTTT. The encoded protein is CASSPAGSANTQYF.

The chain is built from TRBV5-5 and TRBJ1-5; D gene ambiguous. V dropped 0 bases and J dropped 3 bases, with 10 bases sitting between them. The CDR3 is 15 residues long. Germline V gives CDR1 SGHKS, CDR2 YYEKEE (reference sequence). The CDR3 loop reads CASSLVAVNNQPQHF. In DNA form, the CDR3 reads TGTGCCAGCAGCTTGGTGGCAGTAAACAATCAGCCCCAGCATTTT.

The chain employs TRBV7-2 and TRBJ2-3, with a tentative D call TRBD2 (6 bases). The CDR3 length is 15 residues. Trimming took 3 bases from V and 0 from J, leaving 10 bases between them. Germline V CDR1 and CDR2: SGHTA, FQGNSA. CDR3 protein: CASSFSGWSTDTQYF. The CDR3 coding sequence is TGTGCCAGCAGCTTCAGCGGGTGGAGCACAGATACGCAGTATTTT.

V and J are TRBV2 and TRBJ1-5; unclear D gene. In germline, CDR1 is SNHLY, CDR2 FYNNEI. The V end was cut by 1 base, the J end by 2 bases, with 18 bases between. This CDR3 is built from 18 residues. CDR3 in amino acids: CASSEDNPGVGGNQPQHF. The CDR3 nucleotides read TGTGCCAGCAGTGAAGACAACCCCGGGGTCGGAGGCAATCAGCCCCAGCATTTT.

This clone occurred a few times. V and J are TRBV6-6 and TRBJ2-5; 8 bases align to TRBD2. The CDR3 runs to 15 residues. J lost 5 bases, V lost 0 bases, and 5 bases had no gene match. Per the germline V gene, CDR1 is MNHNY and CDR2 is SVGAGI (reference sequence). This CDR3 reads CASSYSGGAKETQYF. As DNA, the CDR3 is TGTGCCAGCAGTTACTCCGGGGGGGCCAAGGAGACCCAGTACTTC.

J is TRBJ2-7 and V is TRBV10-1; 8 nucleotides line up with TRBD1. CDR1 and CDR2 from the germline V gene are WNHNN and SYGVQD (reference sequence). This CDR3 contains 15 residues. V shed 2 bases, J shed 3 bases, and the junction held 6 bases outside the gene matches. This CDR3 reads CASSEERTGYYEQYF. The DNA for the CDR3 is TGCGCCAGCAGTGAGGAGAGGACAGGGTACTACGAGCAGTACTTC.

The V gene is TRBV12-5, the J gene TRBJ1-1, with D hard to call. The germline gives CDR1 LGHNT, CDR2 FRNRAP. Trimming pared 9 bases from V and 5 bases from J, leaving 10 bases between. This CDR3 region has 11 residues. CDR3 sequence reads: CASGRVTEAFF. CDR3 nucleotides: TGTGCTAGCGGCCGGGTGACTGAAGCTTTCTTT.

The gene calls are TRBV7-6 and TRBJ2-1; 11 nucleotides align to TRBD2. With V trimmed by 5 bases and J by 0 bases, 3 bases remained unmatched. Germline CDR1 reads SGHVS; CDR2 reads FNYEAQ. The CDR3 is 16 amino acids. The CDR3 spells CASSPTSGGSYNEQFF. CDR3 in DNA: TGTGCCAGCAGCCCTACTAGCGGGGGCTCCTACAATGAGCAGTTCTTC.

The CDR3 protein is CASSNGQGRTEAFF. The CDR3 DNA is TGTGCCAGCAGCAACGGACAGGGGAGGACTGAAGCTTTCTTT. The gene calls are TRBV5-4 and TRBJ1-1; 9 bases agree with TRBD1. This CDR3 has 14 amino acids. Germline V gives CDR1 SGHNT, CDR2 YYREEE (reference sequence). V dropped 4 bases and J dropped 5; count of bases not matched to a gene: 6.

V gene TRBV6-5 combines with J gene TRBJ2-2, with 8 nucleotides matching TRBD1. Germline trimming cut 0 bases from V and 4 bases from J; bases unmatched to any gene: 4. Germline V gene lookup returns CDR1 MNHEY and CDR2 SVGAGI. This CDR3 region has 16 residues. The CDR3 reads CASSYSGTGVTGELFF. The CDR3 coding sequence is TGTGCCAGCAGTTACTCAGGGACAGGTGTCACCGGGGAGCTGTTTTTT.

V and J are TRBV12-5 and TRBJ2-3; unclear D gene. This CDR3 has 12 residues. CDR1 is LGHNT and CDR2 is FRNRAP in the germline V gene. The ends were cut back, 8 bases at V and 4 bases at J, with 10 bases in the middle. The CDR3 reads CASSGVPDTQYF. The CDR3 DNA is TGTGCTAGTAGTGGAGTACCAGATACGCAGTATTTT. Together with reference TRBV12-5 and TRBJ2-3, the CDR3 gives the full variable domain: DARVTQTPRHKVTEMGQEVTMRCQPILGHNTVFWYRQTMMQGLELLAYFRNRAPLDDSGMPKDRFSAEMPDATLATLKIQPSEPRDSAVYFCASSGVPDTQYFGPGTRLTVL.

CDR3 in amino acids: CSVAMGATEAFF. In DNA form, the CDR3 reads TGCAGCGTTGCAATGGGGGCTACTGAAGCTTTCTTT. The rearrangement uses TRBV29-1 and TRBJ1-1, with D maybe TRBD1 (6 bases). Germline lookup yields CDR1 SQVTM and CDR2 ANQGSEA. The CDR3 sequence is 12 residues long. The V end lost 4 bases, the J end lost 5 bases, and 11 bases lay between the germline ends.

Only a few counts were recorded for this clone. The chain recombines TRBV19 with TRBJ1-5, with 7 bases lining up with TRBD1. Germline V gene sequence: CDR1 LNHDA, CDR2 SQIVND (reference sequence). Losses at the gene ends were 5 bases for V and 3 bases for J; bases not matched to a gene: 7. CDR3 length equals 15 residues. The CDR3 DNA follows: TGTGCCAGTAGTTCCGGGACAGAACCCAATCAGCCCCAGCATTTT. This translates into CASSSGTEPNQPQHF. Complete variable domain (other parts from reference TRBV19 and TRBJ1-5): DGGITQSPKYLFRKEGQNVTLSCEQNLNHDAMYWYRQDPGQGLRLIYYSQIVNDFQKGDIAEGYSVSREKKESFPLTVTSAQKNPTAFYLCASSSGTEPNQPQHFGDGTRLSIL.

The J gene is TRBJ1-5, the V gene TRBV7-8; the match to TRBD1 covers 10 bases. Germline-derived CDR1 and CDR2 are SGHVS and FQNEAQ. V lost 3 bases to trimming and J lost 0 bases; unmatched junction nucleotides: 8. This CDR3 comprises 18 residues. The chain's CDR3 is CASSFIPTGGYSNQPQHF. CDR3 bases: TGTGCCAGCAGCTTCATACCGACAGGGGGCTATAGCAATCAGCCCCAGCATTTT.

This rearrangement joins TRBV19 to TRBJ1-4; D not certain. The germline V gene encodes CDR1 LNHDA and CDR2 SQIVND (reference sequence). The CDR3 runs to 12 residues. V lost 0 bases, J lost 7 bases, and 3 bases lay in between. The chain's CDR3 is CASSIDSEKLFF. The CDR3 DNA reads TGTGCCAGTAGTATAGACAGTGAAAAACTGTTTTTT.

The chain uses TRBV25-1 and TRBJ1-6; no clear D gene. CDR3 length equals 16 residues. The V end was cut by 4 bases, the J end by 7 bases, with 17 bases between. In germline, CDR1 is MGHDK, CDR2 SYGVNS. CDR3 loop: CASSARVLVGNSPLHF. The CDR3, as DNA: TGTGCCAGCAGTGCCCGGGTCTTGGTAGGCAATTCACCCCTCCACTTT.

The chain combines TRBV7-2 with TRBJ2-1; 10 nucleotides match TRBD2. Germline V gene data show CDR1 as SGHTA and CDR2 as FQGNSA. The CDR3 runs 16 residues. J lost 3 bases, V lost 5 bases, and 7 bases had no gene match. The DNA for the CDR3 is TGTGCCAGCAGCCCGAGCGGGGGGGGCCTCTACAATGAGCAGTTCTTC. As protein: CASSPSGGGLYNEQFF. The variable domain in full, with the rest retrieved from reference TRBV7-2 and TRBJ2-1, is GAGVSQSPSNKVTEKGKDVELRCDPISGHTALYWYRQSLGQGLEFLIYFQGNSAPDKSGLPSDRFSAERTGGSVSTLTIQRTQQEDSAVYLCASSPSGGGLYNEQFFGPGTRLTVL.

The rearrangement links TRBV4-1 to TRBJ1-3, with D possibly being TRBD1 (5 bases). CDR3 length equals 16 residues. Trimming pared 2 bases from V and 4 bases from J, leaving 15 bases between. Per the germline V gene, CDR1 is MGHRA and CDR2 is YSYEKL. The DNA for the CDR3 is TGCGCCAGCAGCCAAAGAAGGGCAGGGAACGGAAACACCATATATTTT. Protein sequence: CASSQRRAGNGNTIYF.